The 2 T cell receptor beta chains below were found in one sample sequenced in a study of cytomegalovirus exposure and HLA in healthy donors. Clones were sequenced by immunoSEQ multiplex PCR, and TCRdb holds only the in-frame ones, with some missing. The repertoire holds 150,000 to 200,000 clones, 70% to 90% seen once, with about 3% in the top ten. Specimen: PBMCs. The source of these receptors is a man aged 18-30 years in good health and CMV-seronegative.

This clone was detected once. The V and J genes are TRBV5-1 and TRBJ2-2; D may be TRBD1 (5 bases). Germline lookup yields CDR1 SGHRS and CDR2 YFSETQ. The CDR3 covers 16 residues. V lost 4 bases and J 4 bases, leaving 17 bases between the germline ends. CDR3 DNA sequence: TGCGCCAGCAGCCTAGACAGTTCGGGTAGCACCGGGGAGCTGTTTTTT. Its protein is CASSLDSSGSTGELFF.

V is TRBV27 and J is TRBJ1-2; TRBD1 matches at 9 bases. This CDR3 contains 14 residues. V was clipped by 4 bases and J by 7 bases; unmatched bases: 7. From germline, CDR1 is MNHEY and CDR2 SMNVEV (reference sequence). The CDR3 DNA follows: TGTGCCAGCAGTTGGAGACAGGGGGACCCTGGCTACACCTTC. Its protein is CASSWRQGDPGYTF.